This T cell receptor beta chain was recovered during a study of brain T cells in children with intractable seizures. Surgery cases with the highest brain T cell transcript signatures were chosen for sequencing. Patients received at least one anti-epileptic drug before surgery. Study observations and caveats: Absence of clones before surgery may stem from lower sequencing depth. Patients' HCMV serostatus was unknown; virus specificity rests on CDR3 similarity alone.

Clones were read by immunoSEQ multiplex PCR, and TCRdb kept only the in-frame ones, dropping some. The table shows 65,000 to 85,000 clones, with 85% to 95% occurring only once. Notes on this clone: Antigen: not known.

V was shortened by 10 bases and J by 7 bases, with 20 bases between the two germline ends. Germline CDR1 is MNHEY and CDR2 is SVGAGI. There are 14 residues in the CDR3. This receptor was identified in a boy less than two years old with tuberous sclerosis and intractable seizures. This chain uses TRBV6-5 with TRBJ2-4; D might be TRBD2 (6 bases). The sample here was peripheral blood, taken at surgery. CDR3 nucleotide sequence: TGTGCCACCCGAGGGAGTAACGGAGGGAACATTCAGTACTTC. Translation: CATRGSNGGNIQYF.